This entry features one T cell receptor beta chain sequence. What it binds is not known. Using constant-segment primers, 5'RACE produced TCR alpha and TCR beta cDNA libraries carrying sample barcodes and UMIs. TCRdb analysed the 5' RACE reads with MiXCR anew, one entry per CDR3 protein. The sample includes a few hundred thousand distinct CDR3 sequences, roughly 21% of them seen just once. The data originate from a study of T-cell memory formation after mild COVID-19. Points from the study as a whole: For contracting clones, CD4+ ones sat mainly in CM and EM, CD8+ in EMRA. Pre-infection memory contained some responding clones, which suggested that cross-reactive memory had joined.

V was cut by 0 bases and J by 0 bases, with 12 bases left in between. The CDR3 is 16 amino acids. Sample: PBMCs or a T cell subset sorted from them (not recorded which). V is TRBV12-3 or TRBV12-4 and J is TRBJ2-7; D may be TRBD2 (5 bases). This TCR derives from an adult woman who had mild COVID-19 (a few samples of this study predate the infection). Cell type and time point are not known. CDR3 nucleotide sequence: TGTGCCAGCAGTTTAGCAGGGAGTGGGCCCTCCTACGAGCAGTACTTC. Its translation: CASSLAGSGPSYEQYF.